This T cell receptor (beta chain) is drawn from a study of early T cells in non-severe SARS-CoV-2 infection. Tagging with unique molecular identifiers was applied to individual cDNA molecules. One entry per CDR3 protein results from TCRdb running MiXCR on the 5' RACE reads. The sample includes tens of thousands of distinct CDR3 sequences, roughly an eighth of them seen just once. In this sample, this clonotype turned up a few times. This CDR3 spans 16 amino acids. With 1 base removed from V and 1 base from J, the gap between germline ends came to 11 bases. Germline V CDR1 and CDR2: MGHRA, YSYEKL. The rearrangement uses TRBV4-1 and TRBJ1-5; D remains unclear. This TCR was recovered from an adult who was a healthcare worker with PCR-confirmed SARS-CoV-2 infection or an uninfected control (not recorded which). Input material: whole blood. The CDR3 nucleotides read TGCGCCAGCAGCCAAGGCGGTATCTTGAGCAATCAGCCCCAGCATTTT. As protein: CASSQGGILSNQPQHF.